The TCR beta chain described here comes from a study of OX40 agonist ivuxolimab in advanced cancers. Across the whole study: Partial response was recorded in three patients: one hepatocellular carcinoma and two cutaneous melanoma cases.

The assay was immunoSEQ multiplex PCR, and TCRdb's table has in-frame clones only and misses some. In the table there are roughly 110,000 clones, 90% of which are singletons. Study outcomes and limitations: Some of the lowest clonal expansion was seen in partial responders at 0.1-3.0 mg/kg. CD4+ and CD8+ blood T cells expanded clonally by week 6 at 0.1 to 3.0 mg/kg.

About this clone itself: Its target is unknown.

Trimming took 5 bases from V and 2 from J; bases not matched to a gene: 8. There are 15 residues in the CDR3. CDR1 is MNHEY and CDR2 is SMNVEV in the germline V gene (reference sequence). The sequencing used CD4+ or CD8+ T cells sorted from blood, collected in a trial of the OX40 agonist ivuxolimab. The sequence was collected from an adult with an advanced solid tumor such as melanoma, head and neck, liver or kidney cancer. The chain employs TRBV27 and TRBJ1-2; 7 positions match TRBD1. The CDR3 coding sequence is TGTGCCAGCAGTAGGGTCCAGGGGGGGAACTATGGCTACACCTTC. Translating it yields CASSRVQGGNYGYTF.